Listed here are 18 T cell receptor beta chains from one sample, sequenced in a study of beta chain features in type 1 diabetes. The study reverse transcribed the entire isolated RNA, so it sequenced expressed TCRB transcripts. Profiled with immunoSEQ multiplex PCR; TCRdb holds only in-frame clones, not every one. The sample carries 900,000 or so clones, roughly 15% recorded once. Sequencing input: naive CD4+ T cells from blood. The receptors were gathered from a woman between 18 and 30 years old in good health.

This chain links TRBV28 with TRBJ2-1; tentative D call: TRBD1 (6 bases). V gave up 10 bases and J gave up 4 bases, with 8 bases separating them. The CDR3 contains 11 residues. In germline, CDR1 is MDHEN, CDR2 SYDVKM. The CDR3 here is CATDSYNEQFF. The CDR3 DNA follows: TGTGCCACGGACAGTTACAATGAGCAGTTCTTC.

V is TRBV10-3 and J is TRBJ2-6, with 7 bases aligning to TRBD1. CDR3 length: 18 residues. The germline V gene encodes CDR1 ENHRY and CDR2 SYGVKD. V lost 6 bases to trimming and J lost 0 bases; unmatched junction nucleotides: 11. CDR3 residues: CAISRRQGPYSGANVLTF. CDR3 DNA: TGTGCCATCAGCCGTCGACAGGGCCCTTACTCTGGGGCCAACGTCCTGACTTTC.

The rearrangement links TRBV7-2 to TRBJ2-3, with 9 positions matching TRBD2. J gave up 7 bases and V 4 bases, and 15 bases lay outside the gene matches. Germline assignment: CDR1 SGHTA and CDR2 FQGNSA. This CDR3 region has 17 residues. Written as DNA, the CDR3 is TGTGCCAGCAGCTATCTAGCGGGACCCGCCACTGGGAATACGCAGTATTTT. It is translated as CASSYLAGPATGNTQYF.

This clone was found a few times. This CDR3 reads CASSEAGGSYEQYF. The CDR3 DNA is TGTGCCAGCAGTGAGGCAGGGGGCTCGTACGAGCAGTACTTC. The chain recombines TRBV25-1 with TRBJ2-7; 8 bases fit TRBD1. This CDR3 has 14 residues. V dropped 3 bases and J dropped 4; count of bases not matched to a gene: 5. The germline V gene encodes CDR1 MGHDK and CDR2 SYGVNS.

This clone has a handful of counts. The rearrangement links TRBV6-6 to TRBJ2-7, with D perhaps being TRBD1 or TRBD2 (5 bases each). Between the trimmed V and J ends, which lost 8 bases and 10 bases, there was a span of 21 bases. This CDR3 region has 13 residues. Looked up from germline, CDR1 is MNHNY and CDR2 is SVGAGI (reference sequence). CDR3 coding DNA: TGTGCCAGCGCCGACTACCAACAGGATGCCCAGTACTTC. This encodes CASADYQQDAQYF.

This sequence joins TRBV9 and TRBJ2-1; D may be TRBD2 (6 bases). V lost 3 bases to trimming and J lost 4 bases, with 14 bases between them. The CDR3 has 15 amino acids. CDR1 and CDR2 from the germline V gene are SGDLS and YYNGEE. CDR3 coding DNA: TGTGCCAGCAGCGACTCGGGAGCTGGTTACAATGAGCAGTTCTTC. Its translation: CASSDSGAGYNEQFF.

Only a few counts were recorded for this clone. CDR3 DNA: TGTGCCAGCAGCTCGACTAGCGGGTCACCCGGGGAGCTGTTTTTT. Amino acids: CASSSTSGSPGELFF. J is TRBJ2-2 and V is TRBV2, with TRBD2 matching over 10 bases. From germline, CDR1 is SNHLY and CDR2 FYNNEI. The CDR3 length is 15 residues. Losses at the gene ends were 6 bases for V and 6 bases for J; bases not matched to a gene: 7. The full variable domain, its missing parts supplied by reference TRBV2 and TRBJ2-2, is EPEVTQTPSHQVTQMGQEVILRCVPISNHLYFYWYRQILGQKVEFLVSFYNNEISEKSEIFDDQFSVERPDGSNFTLKIRSTKLEDSAMYFCASSSTSGSPGELFFGEGSRLTVL.

The J gene is TRBJ2-3, the V gene TRBV19; D perhaps matches TRBD1 (6 bases). V was clipped by 10 bases and J by 10 bases, with 15 bases between them. Germline CDR1 is LNHDA and CDR2 is SQIVND (reference sequence). This CDR3 is 11 amino acids long. The CDR3: CATRTGLAQYF. The CDR3 region has the DNA TGTGCCACCCGAACAGGGTTGGCGCAGTATTTT.

This clone was counted only a few times. This sequence joins TRBV7-3 and TRBJ2-2, with TRBD1 as a possible D gene (6 bases). This CDR3 is 17 amino acids long. The V and J ends lost 2 bases and 0 bases respectively, with 13 bases between them. CDR1 SGHTA and CDR2 FQGTGA come from the germline V gene. In DNA, the CDR3 is TGTGCCAGCAGCTTATCCTCTGGGACACCGAACACCGGGGAGCTGTTTTTT. Translating it yields CASSLSSGTPNTGELFF. The full variable domain, its missing parts supplied by reference TRBV7-3 and TRBJ2-2, is GAGVSQTPSNKVTEKGKYVELRCDPISGHTALYWYRQSLGQGPEFLIYFQGTGAADDSGLPNDRFFAVRPEGSVSTLKIQRTERGDSAVYLCASSLSSGTPNTGELFFGEGSRLTVL.

There are a few counts of this clone. Other nucleotide sequences from this sample produce the same CDR3. The rearrangement joins TRBV5-1 to TRBJ1-2; D call uncertain. Trimming removed 0 bases at V and 0 bases at J, with 3 bases between. Per the germline V gene, CDR1 is SGHRS and CDR2 is YFSETQ. The CDR3 runs 13 residues. As DNA, the CDR3 is TGCGCCAGCAGCTTGGCTGCTAACTATGGCTACACCTTC. Residues: CASSLAANYGYTF.

The chain employs TRBV6-5 and TRBJ2-5; TRBD1 aligns across 11 bases. This CDR3 is 15 amino acids long. V shed 9 bases, J shed 0 bases, and the junction held 6 bases outside the gene matches. CDR1 is MNHEY and CDR2 is SVGAGI in the germline V gene. In DNA, the CDR3 is TGTGCCAGTGCCCGGGACAGGGGGTACCAAGAGACCCAGTACTTC. It specifies CASARDRGYQETQYF.

Many counts were recorded for this clone. The chain recombines TRBV7-9 with TRBJ1-1, with 9 bases lining up with TRBD1. The V gene's germline CDR1 is SEHNR and CDR2 FQNEAQ (reference sequence). The CDR3 contains 13 residues. The V segment lost 5 bases and the J segment 8 bases; nucleotides outside the gene matches: 6. CDR3 sequence (DNA): TGTGCCAGCAGCCTCTTACAGGGGGCAGAAGCTTTCTTT. Its protein product is CASSLLQGAEAFF.

The chain links TRBV4-2 to TRBJ2-7; 8 bases are a match to TRBD1. Germline CDR1 is LGHNA and CDR2 is YNFKEQ. V was clipped by 1 base and J by 2 bases; unmatched bases: 13. The CDR3 has 18 residues. CDR3 in amino acids: CASSQGLGRTGLTYEQYF. CDR3 in DNA: TGTGCCAGCAGCCAAGGTTTGGGGCGGACAGGGCTTACCTACGAGCAGTACTTC.

A remark on this clone: This same CDR3 is encoded by further DNA sequences in the sample. The rearrangement uses TRBV18 and TRBJ2-3, with no clear D. V was cut by 6 bases and J by 2 bases, with 6 bases left in between. The CDR3 runs to 12 residues. Germline V gene lookup returns CDR1 KGHSH and CDR2 LQKENI. The CDR3 bases are TGTGCCAGCTCCGGCTCCACAGATACGCAGTATTTT. Its protein product is CASSGSTDTQYF.

Only a few counts were recorded for this clone. The rearrangement links TRBV4-3 to TRBJ2-7; 11 bases fit TRBD1. Trimming at V came to 0 bases and at J to 8 bases, leaving 3 bases not matched to a gene. Germline V gene data show CDR1 as LGHNA and CDR2 as YSLEER. This CDR3 contains 14 residues. The CDR3: CASSQEWDRGKQYF. CDR3 DNA: TGCGCCAGCAGCCAAGAATGGGACAGGGGGAAGCAGTACTTC.

This clone has a handful of counts. This chain connects TRBV6-1 to TRBJ2-1; D is possibly TRBD2 (6 bases). The V gene's germline CDR1 is MNHNS and CDR2 SASEGT. The CDR3 consists of 15 residues. The V and J ends lost 5 bases and 0 bases respectively, with 11 bases between them. CDR3: CASSTLEGSYNEQFF. CDR3 DNA: TGTGCCAGCAGTACCCTGGAGGGCTCCTACAATGAGCAGTTCTTC.

The chain employs TRBV27 and TRBJ2-7; D might be TRBD1 or TRBD2, each matching 5 bases. The CDR3 spans 16 residues. Trimming took off 7 bases at V and 0 bases at J, with 19 bases between the two ends. Germline assignment: CDR1 MNHEY and CDR2 SMNVEV (reference sequence). As DNA, the CDR3 is TGTGCCAGCATTCCGGTCGGGGCTGGGAGCTCCTACGAGCAGTACTTC. Translating it yields CASIPVGAGSSYEQYF.

This clone was found a few times. CDR3 nucleotide sequence: TGTGCCACGGACAGGGTTTATGAAAAACTGTTTTTT. The encoded protein is CATDRVYEKLFF. This sequence joins TRBV7-9 and TRBJ1-4; TRBD1 agrees at 8 bases. The trim removed 10 bases at V and 6 bases at J, leaving 4 bases unmatched. The CDR3 spans 12 residues. From germline, CDR1 is SEHNR and CDR2 FQNEAQ (reference sequence).